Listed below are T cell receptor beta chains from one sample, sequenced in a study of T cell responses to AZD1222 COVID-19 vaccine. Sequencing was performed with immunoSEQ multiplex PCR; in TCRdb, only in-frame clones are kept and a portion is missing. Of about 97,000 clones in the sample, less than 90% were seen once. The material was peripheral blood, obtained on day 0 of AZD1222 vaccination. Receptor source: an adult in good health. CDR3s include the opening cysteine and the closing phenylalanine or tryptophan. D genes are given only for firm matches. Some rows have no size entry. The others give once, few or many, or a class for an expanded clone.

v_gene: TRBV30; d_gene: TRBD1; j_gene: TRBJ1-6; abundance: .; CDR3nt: TGTGCCTGGGGTGGCCCCGACAGGGGATATAATTCACCCCTCCACTTT; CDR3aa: CAWGGPDRGYNSPLHF
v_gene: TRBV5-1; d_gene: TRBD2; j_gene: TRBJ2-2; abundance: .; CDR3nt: TGCGCCAGCAGCTTGGGACTAGCGGTCGGGGAGCTGTTTTTT; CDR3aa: CASSLGLAVGELFF
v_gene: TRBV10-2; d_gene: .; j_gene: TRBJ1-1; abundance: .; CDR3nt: TGCGCCAGCAGTGAGTCGTGGGGGGGGCGGTGGACTGAAGCTTTCTTT; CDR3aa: CASSESWGGRWTEAFF
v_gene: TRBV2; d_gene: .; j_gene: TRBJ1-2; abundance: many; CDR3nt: TGTGCCAGCACCCCTCTAGGGTATGGCTACACCTTC; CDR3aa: CASTPLGYGYTF
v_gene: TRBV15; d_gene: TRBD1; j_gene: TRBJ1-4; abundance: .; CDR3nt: TGTGCCACCAGCAGAGACAAGGGGGCAGGGGAAAAACTGTTTTTT; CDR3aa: CATSRDKGAGEKLFF
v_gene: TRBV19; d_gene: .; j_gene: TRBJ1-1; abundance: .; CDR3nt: TGTGCCAGCGATCCAGGTGGGACTGAAGCTTTCTTT; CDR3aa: CASDPGGTEAFF
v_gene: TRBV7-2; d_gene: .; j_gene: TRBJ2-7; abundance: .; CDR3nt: TGTGCCAGCAGCTTCGCGGTATACCGGGACTACGAGCAGTACTTC; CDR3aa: CASSFAVYRDYEQYF
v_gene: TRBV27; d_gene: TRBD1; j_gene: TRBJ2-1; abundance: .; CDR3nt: TGTGCCAGCAGTTTACCGGGACAGTTGGGATACAATGAGCAGTTCTTC; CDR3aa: CASSLPGQLGYNEQFF
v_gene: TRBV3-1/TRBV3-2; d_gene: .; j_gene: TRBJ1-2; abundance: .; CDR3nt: TGTGCCAGCAGCCAAGATGGCGGCCAGGGGATCTATGGCTACACCTTC; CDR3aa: CASSQDGGQGIYGYTF
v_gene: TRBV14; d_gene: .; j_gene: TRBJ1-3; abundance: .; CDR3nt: TGTGCCAGCAGCCTCCGTACTTTTGGAAACACCATATATTTT; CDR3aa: CASSLRTFGNTIYF
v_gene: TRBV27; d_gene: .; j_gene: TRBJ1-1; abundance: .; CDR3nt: TGTGCCAGCAGTTTAGCGGGAACCTGGAGCACTGAAGCTTTCTTT; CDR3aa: CASSLAGTWSTEAFF
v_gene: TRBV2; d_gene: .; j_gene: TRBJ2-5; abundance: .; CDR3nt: TGTGCCAGCAGTGAAGCCACAGGGAGGCAAGAGACCCAGTACTTC; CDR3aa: CASSEATGRQETQYF
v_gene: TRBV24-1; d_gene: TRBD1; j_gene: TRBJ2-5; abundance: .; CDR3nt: TGTGCCACCAGTGAGTCCCGGGACAGGGGGCCCGAGACCCAGTACTTC; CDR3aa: CATSESRDRGPETQYF
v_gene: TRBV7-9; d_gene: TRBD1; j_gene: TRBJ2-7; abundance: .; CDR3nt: TGTGCCAGCAGCCACCCGGGACAGGGTTCGTACGAGCAGTACTTC; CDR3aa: CASSHPGQGSYEQYF
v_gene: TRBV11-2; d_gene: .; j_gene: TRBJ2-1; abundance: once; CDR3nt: TGTGCCAGCAGCTTAGAGGGTGGGTATGAGCAGTTCTTC; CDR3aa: CASSLEGGYEQFF
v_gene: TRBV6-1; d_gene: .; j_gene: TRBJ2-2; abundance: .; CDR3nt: TGTGCCAGCAGTGAAAGGGGTGGTATCGGGGAGCTGTTTTTT; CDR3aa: CASSERGGIGELFF
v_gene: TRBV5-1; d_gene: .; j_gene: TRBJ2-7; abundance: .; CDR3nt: TGCGCCAGCAGGCAGCAATCCAACTCCTACGAGCAGTACTTC; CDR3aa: CASRQQSNSYEQYF
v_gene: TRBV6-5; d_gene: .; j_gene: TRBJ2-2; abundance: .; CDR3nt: TGTGCCAGTATCCTACTCGGGTCGAACACCGGGGAGCTGTTTTTT; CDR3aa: CASILLGSNTGELFF
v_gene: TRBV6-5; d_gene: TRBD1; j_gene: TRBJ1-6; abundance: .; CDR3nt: TGTGCCAGTAGGACAGGGTATTCACCCCTCCACTTT; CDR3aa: CASRTGYSPLHF
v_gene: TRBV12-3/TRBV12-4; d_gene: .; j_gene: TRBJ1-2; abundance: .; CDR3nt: TGTGCCAGCAGTTCGCACCCAGGGAGCGGCTACACCTTC; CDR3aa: CASSSHPGSGYTF
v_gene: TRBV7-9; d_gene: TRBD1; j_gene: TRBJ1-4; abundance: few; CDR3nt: TGTGCCAGCAGTTTACAGGGGGTTAAGGAAAAACTGTTTTTT; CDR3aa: CASSLQGVKEKLFF
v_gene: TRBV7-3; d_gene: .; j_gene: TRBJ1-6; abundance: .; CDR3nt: TGTGCCAGCGAAATTGAGCAGGTGAATAATTCACCCCTCCACTTT; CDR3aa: CASEIEQVNNSPLHF
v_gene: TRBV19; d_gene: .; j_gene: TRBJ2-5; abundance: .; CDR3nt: TGTGCCAGTAGTATCAACCGCTTGGAGACCCAGTACTTC; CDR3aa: CASSINRLETQYF
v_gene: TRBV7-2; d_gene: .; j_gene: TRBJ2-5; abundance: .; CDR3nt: TGTGCCAGCAGTATAAATGGAGGGCCTCGTGAGACCCAGTACTTC; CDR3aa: CASSINGGPRETQYF
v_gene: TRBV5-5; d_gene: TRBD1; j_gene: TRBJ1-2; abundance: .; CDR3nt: TGTGCCAGCAGCTTGGAGGGGGCTACCTATGGCTACACCTTC; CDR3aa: CASSLEGATYGYTF
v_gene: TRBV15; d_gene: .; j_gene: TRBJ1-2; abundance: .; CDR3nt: TGTGCCACCAGTGCAGGGTCTCAGTATGGCTACACCTTC; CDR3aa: CATSAGSQYGYTF
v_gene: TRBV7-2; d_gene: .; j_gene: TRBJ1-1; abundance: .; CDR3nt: TGTGCCAGCAGCTTTTATGACACTGAAGCTTTCTTT; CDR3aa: CASSFYDTEAFF
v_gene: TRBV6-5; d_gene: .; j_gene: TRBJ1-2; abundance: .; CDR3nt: TGTGCCAGCAGTTTTAGTAACTCCAACTATGGCTACACCTTC; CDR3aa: CASSFSNSNYGYTF
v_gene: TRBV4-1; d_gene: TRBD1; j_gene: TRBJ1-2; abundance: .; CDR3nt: TGCGCCAGCAGCCAAGATGAGACAGGGCTCTATGGCTACACCTTC; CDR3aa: CASSQDETGLYGYTF
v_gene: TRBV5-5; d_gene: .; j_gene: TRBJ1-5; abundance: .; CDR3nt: TGTGCCAGCAGCCCTCGACCGGGAGGGGACAATCAGCCCCAGCATTTT; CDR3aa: CASSPRPGGDNQPQHF
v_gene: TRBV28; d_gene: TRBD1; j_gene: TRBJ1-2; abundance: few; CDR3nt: TGTGCCAGCAGCCTAGCCCGGACAGGACCGAAAGGCTACACCTTC; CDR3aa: CASSLARTGPKGYTF
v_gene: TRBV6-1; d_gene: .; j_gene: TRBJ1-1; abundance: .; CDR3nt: TGTGCCAGCAGTGAATTAGAAGGGAGCAACACTGAAGCTTTCTTT; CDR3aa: CASSELEGSNTEAFF
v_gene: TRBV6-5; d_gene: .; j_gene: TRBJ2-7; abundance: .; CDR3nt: TGTGCCAGCAGTCGGACGGGGTCAGGAAACTACGAGCAGTACTTC; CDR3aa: CASSRTGSGNYEQYF
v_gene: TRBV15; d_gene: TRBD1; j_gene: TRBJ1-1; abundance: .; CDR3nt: TGTGCCACCAGTCCCGGGGACAGGGGAACTGAAGCTTTCTTT; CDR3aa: CATSPGDRGTEAFF
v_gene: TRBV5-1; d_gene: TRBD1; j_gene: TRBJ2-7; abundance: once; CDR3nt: TGCGCCAGCAGCGACGAACCGACAGGGCTCTACGAGCAGTACTTC; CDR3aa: CASSDEPTGLYEQYF
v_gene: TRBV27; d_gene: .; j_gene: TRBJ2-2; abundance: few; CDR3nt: TGTGCCAGCAGTACCCCCGGGGGGCGAAGCACCGGGGAGCTGTTTTTT; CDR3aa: CASSTPGGRSTGELFF
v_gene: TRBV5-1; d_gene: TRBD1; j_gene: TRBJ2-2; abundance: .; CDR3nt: TGCGCCAGCGAAAGACAGGGTTCCACCGGGGAGCTGTTTTTT; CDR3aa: CASERQGSTGELFF
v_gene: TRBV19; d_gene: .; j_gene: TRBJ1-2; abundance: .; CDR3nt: TGTGCCAGTAGTATGGCGGCAGAATATGGCTACACCTTC; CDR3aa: CASSMAAEYGYTF
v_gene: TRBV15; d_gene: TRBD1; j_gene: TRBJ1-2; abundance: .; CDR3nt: TGTGCCACCAGCATTGATAGACAGGGAAAAGGCTACACCTTC; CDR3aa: CATSIDRQGKGYTF
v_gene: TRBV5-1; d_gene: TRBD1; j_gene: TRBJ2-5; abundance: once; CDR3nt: TGCGCCAGCAGCCCGGGACAGGGTAGTGAGCAAGAGACCCAGTACTTC; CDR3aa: CASSPGQGSEQETQYF
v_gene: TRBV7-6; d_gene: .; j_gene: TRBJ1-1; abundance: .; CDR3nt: TGTGCCAGCAGCTTAGGAGGGTGGGGTAGGAGAGAAGCTTTCTTT; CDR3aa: CASSLGGWGRREAFF
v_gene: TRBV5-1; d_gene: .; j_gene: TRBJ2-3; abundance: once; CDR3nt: TGCGCCAGCAGCTTAACCACAGATACGCAGTATTTT; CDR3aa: CASSLTTDTQYF
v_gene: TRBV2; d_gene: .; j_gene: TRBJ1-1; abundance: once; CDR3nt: TGTGCCACCGGGGTAGGGGCTGAAGCTTTCTTT; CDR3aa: CATGVGAEAFF
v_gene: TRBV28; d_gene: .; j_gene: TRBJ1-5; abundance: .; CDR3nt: TGTGCCAGCAGTTATCGCGGGGGCACCGCTAATCCGCCCCAGCATTTT; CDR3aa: CASSYRGGTANPPQHF
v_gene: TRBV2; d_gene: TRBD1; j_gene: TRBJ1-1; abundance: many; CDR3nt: TGTGCCAGCTCAGGGGGCGACGGCACTGAAGCTTTCTTT; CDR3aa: CASSGGDGTEAFF
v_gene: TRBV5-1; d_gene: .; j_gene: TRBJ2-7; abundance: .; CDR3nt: TGCGCCAGCAGCGGCAGCTTCTACGAGCAGTACTTC; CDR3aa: CASSGSFYEQYF
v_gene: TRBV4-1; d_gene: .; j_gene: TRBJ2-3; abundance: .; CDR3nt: TGCGCCAGCAGCCAAGGGGCCCTAGGCGGGACGCAGTATTTT; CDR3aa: CASSQGALGGTQYF
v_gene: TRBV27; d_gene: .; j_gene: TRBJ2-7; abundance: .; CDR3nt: TGTGCCAGCAGTCCCATACAGGACTCCTACGAGCAGTACTTC; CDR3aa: CASSPIQDSYEQYF
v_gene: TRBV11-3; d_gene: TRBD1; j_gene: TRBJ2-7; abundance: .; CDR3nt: TGTGCCAGCAGCTTAATTGGGACAGGCCCTCAGTACTTC; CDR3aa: CASSLIGTGPQYF
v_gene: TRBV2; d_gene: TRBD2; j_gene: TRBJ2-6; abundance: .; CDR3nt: TGTGCCAGCTCCTCAGGGAGGGTCTCTGGGGCCAACGTCCTGACTTTC; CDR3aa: CASSSGRVSGANVLTF
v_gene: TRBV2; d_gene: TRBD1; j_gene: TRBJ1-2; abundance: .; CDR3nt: TGTGCCAGCAGCCTGGGACAGGGGTTCAACTATGGCTACACCTTC; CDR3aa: CASSLGQGFNYGYTF
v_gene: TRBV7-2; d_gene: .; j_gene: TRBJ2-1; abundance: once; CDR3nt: TGTGCCAGCAGCTTAGTAATTGGCCAGTACAATGAGCAGTTCTTC; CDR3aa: CASSLVIGQYNEQFF
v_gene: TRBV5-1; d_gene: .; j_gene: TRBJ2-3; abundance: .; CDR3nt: TGCGCCAGCAGCTTGGGCGGAGATGGAGATACGCAGTATTTT; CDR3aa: CASSLGGDGDTQYF
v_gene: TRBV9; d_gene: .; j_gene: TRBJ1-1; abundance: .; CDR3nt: TGTGCCAGCAGCGTAGTAGGGGATGGGGGGAACACTGAAGCTTTCTTT; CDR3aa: CASSVVGDGGNTEAFF